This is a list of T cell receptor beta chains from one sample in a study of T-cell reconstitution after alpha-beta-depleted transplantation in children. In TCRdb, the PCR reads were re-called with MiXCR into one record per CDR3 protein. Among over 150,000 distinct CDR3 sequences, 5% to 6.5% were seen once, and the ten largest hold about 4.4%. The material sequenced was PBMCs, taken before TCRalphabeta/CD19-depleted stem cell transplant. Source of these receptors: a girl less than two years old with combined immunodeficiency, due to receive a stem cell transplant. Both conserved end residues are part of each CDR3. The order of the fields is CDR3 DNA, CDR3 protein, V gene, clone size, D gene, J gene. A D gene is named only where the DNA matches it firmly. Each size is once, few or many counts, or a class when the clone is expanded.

TGTGCCAGCAGGGGGGACTCGGACACCGGGGAGCTGTTTTTT	CASRGDSDTGELFF	TRBV7-3	many	NA	TRBJ2-2
TGTGCCCCCAGACGGGGGGAGACCCAGTACTTC	CAPRRGETQYF	TRBV10-3	many	NA	TRBJ2-5
TGTGCCAGCAGCCTTAGCGGGAGAGACGAGCAGTACTTC	CASSLSGRDEQYF	TRBV6-1	many	TRBD2	TRBJ2-7
TGTGCCAGCAGCTTAACTCCAGCGGGGGGGCGGGAGCAGTTCTTC	CASSLTPAGGREQFF	TRBV7-3	many	TRBD2	TRBJ2-1
TGTGCCAGCAGCTTAGATCTATGGTACTATGGCTACACCTTC	CASSLDLWYYGYTF	TRBV7-2	many	NA	TRBJ1-2
TGTGCCAGCAGTAATAGCGGGGCTAGCACAGATACGCAGTATTTT	CASSNSGASTDTQYF	TRBV7-3	many	TRBD2	TRBJ2-3
TGTGCCAGCAGTTTCGGGAGAATACGGGAGGGGTACGAGCAGTACTTC	CASSFGRIREGYEQYF	TRBV12-3/TRBV12-4	many	TRBD2	TRBJ2-7
TGTGCCAGCAGTTGGGATTGGTGGCGGGAGGGTTGCTACAATGAGCAGTTCTTC	CASSWDWWREGCYNEQFF	TRBV28	few	TRBD2	TRBJ2-1
TGCAGTGCTAGGGGACTAGCGGGGAGCAATGAGCAGTTCTTC	CSARGLAGSNEQFF	TRBV20-1	many	TRBD2	TRBJ2-1
TGTGCCAGCAGTTTCGGACTAGCCCTCAATGAGCAGTTCTTC	CASSFGLALNEQFF	TRBV12-3/TRBV12-4	many	TRBD2	TRBJ2-1
TGTGCCAGCAGTTTGACGGGGGGACCGGACAATGAGCAGTTCTTC	CASSLTGGPDNEQFF	TRBV12-3/TRBV12-4	many	TRBD2	TRBJ2-1
TGCGCCAGCAGCCCTCCCTCGGTATTGGTTGACAATGAGCAGTTCTTC	CASSPPSVLVDNEQFF	TRBV4-1	many	NA	TRBJ2-1
TGTGCCAGCAGGATATCAGGGGATTACATGAACACTGAAGCTTTCTTT	CASRISGDYMNTEAFF	TRBV6-2/TRBV6-3	many	NA	TRBJ1-1